This T cell receptor beta chain was identified in a study of blood T cell repertoires in COVID-19. As for the study in general: The United States, Italy and Spain provided the acute and convalescent COVID-19 samples. Sample material is recorded as cDNA or gDNA derived from T cells, B-cell-depleted T cells, or PBMCs.

Repertoires were generated with immunoSEQ multiplex PCR, while TCRdb's copy carries only in-frame clones and drops some. The top ten clones hold about 17% of a sample with under 150,000 clones, approximately 84% of them seen once. Germline CDR1 SGHAT, CDR2 FQNNGV. The V and J ends lost 3 bases and 4 bases, in that order; junction bases with no gene match: 7. This CDR3 has 15 residues. The gene calls are TRBV11-2 and TRBJ1-2; TRBD1 matches at 8 bases. The material sequenced was peripheral blood. The receptor was derived from a woman of 80 years or more with acute or convalescent COVID-19. The CDR3 here is CASSFQGANIYGYTF. The CDR3 nucleotides read TGTGCCAGCAGCTTCCAGGGGGCGAATATCTATGGCTACACCTTC.